This TCR beta chain appears in the sequencing data of a study of shared clonotypes between healthy human individuals. Turning to the study itself: Each donor contributed plates that comprised three CD4 naive, three CD4 memory, two CD8 naive and one CD8 memory.

A note on this clone: Other DNA sequences in this specimen translate into the identical CDR3.

This CDR3 has 13 amino acids. Trimming removed 4 bases from V and 4 bases from J, with 9 bases in between. Germline-derived CDR1 and CDR2 are SEHNR and FQNEAQ (reference sequence). Authors' analysis steps: ImmunoSEQ output held junction-only sequences without quality scores, so filtering differed. Using immunoSEQ multiplex PCR, the repertoire was profiled, and TCRdb retains in-frame clones only, with some absent. V and J calls and clone size are copied from that table; D and trimming were computed from the DNA. The data contain nearly 1,000,000 clones, roughly 72% of them singletons. The receptor's source is a young man in good health. The specimen sequenced was memory CD4+ T cells sorted from blood. The subset was: CD45RA-negative fraction. The V gene is TRBV7-9, the J gene TRBJ2-3, with D possibly TRBD2 on 5 matching bases. The CDR3 DNA is TGTGCCAGCAGCTCCAGAGGGCCAGATACGCAGTATTTT. Encoded protein: CASSSRGPDTQYF.